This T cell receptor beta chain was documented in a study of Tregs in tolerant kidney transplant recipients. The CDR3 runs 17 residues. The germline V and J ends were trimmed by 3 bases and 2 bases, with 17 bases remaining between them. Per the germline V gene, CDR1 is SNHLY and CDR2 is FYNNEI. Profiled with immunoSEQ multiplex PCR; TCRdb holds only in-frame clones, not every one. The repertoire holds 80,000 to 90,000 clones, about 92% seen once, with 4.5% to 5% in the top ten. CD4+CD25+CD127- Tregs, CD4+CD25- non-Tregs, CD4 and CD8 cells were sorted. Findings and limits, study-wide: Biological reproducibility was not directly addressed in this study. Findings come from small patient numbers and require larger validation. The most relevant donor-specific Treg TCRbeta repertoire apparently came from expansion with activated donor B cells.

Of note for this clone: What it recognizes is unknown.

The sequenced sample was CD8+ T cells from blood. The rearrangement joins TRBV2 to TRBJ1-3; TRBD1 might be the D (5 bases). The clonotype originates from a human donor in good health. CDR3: CASSDSLLGGAGNTIYF. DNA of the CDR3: TGTGCCAGCAGTGATTCGTTGCTGGGGGGGGCTGGAAACACCATATATTTT.